Reported below is one T cell receptor beta chain. The entry originates in a study of blood T cell repertoires in COVID-19. Per the original methods: Reference gene primer amplification yielded estimated nucleated cell counts. Sequenced by immunoSEQ multiplex PCR; TCRdb stores in-frame clones only, minus some. V and J calls and clone size are copied from that table; D and trimming were computed from the DNA. Among a few hundred thousand clones listed, about 89% were seen once. Recruitment covered roughly 24 US areas and drew participants whose ages spanned roughly 18 to 95 years. Which cohort a participant joined came from the clinical history participants gave. Resolution of symptoms, clearance, or two negative PCRs was present in recovered Cohort 3 donors. The V and J ends lost 5 bases and 7 bases, in that order; junction bases with no gene match: 9. This CDR3 comprises 14 residues. CDR1 is LNHDA, CDR2 SQIVND, per germline (reference sequence).

The rearrangement joins TRBV19 to TRBJ2-5; TRBD1 aligns across 8 bases. This clonotype originated in a woman in her 30s who had recovered from COVID-19. The sequenced sample was PBMCs or T cells enriched from blood (not recorded which). CDR3 bases: TGTGCCAGTAGTCCAGGGACAGGTCAGGGGACCCAGTACTTC. This gives the protein CASSPGTGQGTQYF.